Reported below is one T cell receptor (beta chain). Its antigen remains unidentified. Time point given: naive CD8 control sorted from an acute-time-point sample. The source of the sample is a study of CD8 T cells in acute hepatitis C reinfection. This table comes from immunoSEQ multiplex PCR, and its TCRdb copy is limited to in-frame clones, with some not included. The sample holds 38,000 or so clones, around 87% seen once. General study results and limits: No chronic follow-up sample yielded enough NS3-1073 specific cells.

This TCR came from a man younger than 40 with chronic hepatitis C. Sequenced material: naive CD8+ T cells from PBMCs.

This CDR3 reads CASSGRDSSYNEQFF. As DNA, the CDR3 is TGTGCCAGCAGTGGTCGGGACAGCTCCTACAATGAGCAGTTCTTC. The chain uses TRBV11-3 and TRBJ2-1, with 7 positions matching TRBD1. The J segment lost 0 bases and the V segment lost 6 bases, leaving 5 bases of the junction unmatched. The CDR3 contains 15 residues. Germline lookup yields CDR1 SGHNT and CDR2 YENEEA.